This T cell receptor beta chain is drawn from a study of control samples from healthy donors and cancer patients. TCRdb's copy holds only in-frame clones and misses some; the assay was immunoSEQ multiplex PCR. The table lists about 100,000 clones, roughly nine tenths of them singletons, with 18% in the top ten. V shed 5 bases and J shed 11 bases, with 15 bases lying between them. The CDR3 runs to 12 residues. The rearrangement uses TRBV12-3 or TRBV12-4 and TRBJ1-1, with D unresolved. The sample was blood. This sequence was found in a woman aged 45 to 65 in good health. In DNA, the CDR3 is TGTGCCAGCAGTCTCGGCCGAGACCGGGCTTTCTTT. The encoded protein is CASSLGRDRAFF.